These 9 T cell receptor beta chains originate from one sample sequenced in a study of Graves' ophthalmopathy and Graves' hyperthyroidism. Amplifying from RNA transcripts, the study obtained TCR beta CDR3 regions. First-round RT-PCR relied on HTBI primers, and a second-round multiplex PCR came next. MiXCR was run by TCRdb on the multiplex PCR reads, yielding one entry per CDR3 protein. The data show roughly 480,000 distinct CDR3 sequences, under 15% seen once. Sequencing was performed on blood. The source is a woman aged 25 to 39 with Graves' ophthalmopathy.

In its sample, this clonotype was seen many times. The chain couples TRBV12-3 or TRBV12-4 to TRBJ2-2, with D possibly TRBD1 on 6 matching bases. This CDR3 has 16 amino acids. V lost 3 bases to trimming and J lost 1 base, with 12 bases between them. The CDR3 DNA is TGTGCCAGCAGTTTCTGGGGGCAGGAGAACACCGGGGAGCTGTTTTTT. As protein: CASSFWGQENTGELFF.

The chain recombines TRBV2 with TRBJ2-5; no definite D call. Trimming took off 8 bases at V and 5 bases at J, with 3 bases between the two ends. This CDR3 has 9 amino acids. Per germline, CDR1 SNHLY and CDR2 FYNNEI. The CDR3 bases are TGTGCCAGCTCTGAGACCCAGTACTTC. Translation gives CASSETQYF.

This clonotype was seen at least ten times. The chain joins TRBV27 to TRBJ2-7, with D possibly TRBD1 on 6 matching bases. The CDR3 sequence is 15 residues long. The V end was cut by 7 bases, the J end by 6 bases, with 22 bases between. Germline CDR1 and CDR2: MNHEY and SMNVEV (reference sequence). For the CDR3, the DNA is TGTGCCAGCACAACCGGGGCAGGGGCACTAGGCGAGCAGTACTTC. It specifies CASTTGAGALGEQYF.

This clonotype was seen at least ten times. The CDR3 nucleotides read TGTGCCAGCAGTTCCCTCGTGGGCCGGGGAAGGGATTCACCCCTCCACTTT. This sequence encodes CASSSLVGRGRDSPLHF. The chain is built from TRBV28 and TRBJ1-6, with D unresolved. The CDR3 sequence is 17 residues long. The V gene's germline CDR1 is MDHEN and CDR2 SYDVKM. V was clipped by 4 bases and J by 8 bases, with 21 bases between them.

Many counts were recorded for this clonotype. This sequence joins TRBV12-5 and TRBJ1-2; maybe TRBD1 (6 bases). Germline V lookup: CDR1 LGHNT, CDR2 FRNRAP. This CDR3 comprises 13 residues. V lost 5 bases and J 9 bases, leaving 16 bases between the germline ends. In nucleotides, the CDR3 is TGTGCTAGTGGTAATTACCACAGGGAAAGCTACACCTTC. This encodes CASGNYHRESYTF.

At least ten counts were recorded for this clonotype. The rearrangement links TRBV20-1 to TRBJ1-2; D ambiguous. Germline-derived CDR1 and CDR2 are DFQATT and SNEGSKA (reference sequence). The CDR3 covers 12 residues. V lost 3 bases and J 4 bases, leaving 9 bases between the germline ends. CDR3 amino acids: CSASPVLYGYTF. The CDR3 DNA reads TGCAGTGCTAGCCCTGTGCTCTATGGCTACACCTTC.

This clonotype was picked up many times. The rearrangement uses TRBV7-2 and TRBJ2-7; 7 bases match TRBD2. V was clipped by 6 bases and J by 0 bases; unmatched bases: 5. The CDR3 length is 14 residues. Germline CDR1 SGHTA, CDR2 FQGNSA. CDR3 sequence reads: CASSPAGVSYEQYF. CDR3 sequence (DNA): TGTGCCAGCAGTCCTGCGGGAGTCTCCTACGAGCAGTACTTC. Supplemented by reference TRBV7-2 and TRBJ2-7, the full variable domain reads GAGVSQSPSNKVTEKGKDVELRCDPISGHTALYWYRQSLGQGLEFLIYFQGNSAPDKSGLPSDRFSAERTGGSVSTLTIQRTQQEDSAVYLCASSPAGVSYEQYFGPGTRLTVT.

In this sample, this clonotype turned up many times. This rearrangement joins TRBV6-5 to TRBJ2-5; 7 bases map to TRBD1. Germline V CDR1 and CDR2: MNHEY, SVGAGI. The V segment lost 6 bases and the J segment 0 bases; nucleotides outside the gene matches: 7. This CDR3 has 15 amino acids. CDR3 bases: TGTGCCAGCAGCCCTGGGACAGCCGACCAAGAGACCCAGTACTTC. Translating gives CASSPGTADQETQYF.

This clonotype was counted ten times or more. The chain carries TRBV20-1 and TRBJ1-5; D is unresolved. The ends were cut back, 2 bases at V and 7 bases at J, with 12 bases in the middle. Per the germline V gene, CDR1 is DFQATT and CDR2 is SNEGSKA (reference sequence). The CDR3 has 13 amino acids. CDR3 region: CSARPLGPQPQHF. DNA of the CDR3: TGCAGTGCTAGACCCCTCGGACCACAGCCCCAGCATTTT.